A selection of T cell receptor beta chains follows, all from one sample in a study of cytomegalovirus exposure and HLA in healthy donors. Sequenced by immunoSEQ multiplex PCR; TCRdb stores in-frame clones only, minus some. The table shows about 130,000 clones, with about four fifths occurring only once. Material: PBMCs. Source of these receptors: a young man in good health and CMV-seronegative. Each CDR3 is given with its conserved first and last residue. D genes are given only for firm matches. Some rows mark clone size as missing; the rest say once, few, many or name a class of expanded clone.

cdr3_aa: CASSLADPGGNTIYF
cdr3_nt: TGTGCCAGCAGTTTAGCAGACCCGGGAGGAAACACCATATATTTT
j_call: TRBJ1-3
v_call: TRBV27
clone_size: .
d_call: .

cdr3_aa: CAGDRGDYGYTF
cdr3_nt: TGTGCCGGGGACAGGGGAGACTATGGCTACACCTTC
j_call: TRBJ1-2
v_call: TRBV28
clone_size: .
d_call: TRBD1

cdr3_aa: CASSYFGINEQYF
cdr3_nt: TGTGCCAGCAGTTACTTCGGGATCAACGAGCAGTACTTC
j_call: TRBJ2-7
v_call: TRBV6-5
clone_size: .
d_call: .

cdr3_aa: CASSPQGFALYGYTF
cdr3_nt: TGTGCCAGCAGCCCACAGGGGTTTGCCCTCTATGGCTACACCTTC
j_call: TRBJ1-2
v_call: TRBV7-8
clone_size: .
d_call: TRBD1

cdr3_aa: CASSLRRGNSGANVLTF
cdr3_nt: TGCGCCAGCAGCTTGAGGAGGGGCAACTCTGGGGCCAACGTCCTGACTTTC
j_call: TRBJ2-6
v_call: TRBV5-1
clone_size: .
d_call: .

cdr3_aa: CASSKGASGGKKGYTF
cdr3_nt: TGTGCCAGCAGCAAAGGGGCCAGCGGGGGGAAGAAAGGCTACACCTTC
j_call: TRBJ1-2
v_call: TRBV21-1
clone_size: .
d_call: .

cdr3_aa: CASSLLGGTDTQYF
cdr3_nt: TGTGCCAGCAGCCTCCTCGGGGGCACAGATACGCAGTATTTT
j_call: TRBJ2-3
v_call: TRBV4-2
clone_size: .
d_call: .

cdr3_aa: CASSFGELVQFF
cdr3_nt: TGTGCCAGCAGCTTCGGGGAGTTAGTACAGTTCTTC
j_call: TRBJ2-1
v_call: TRBV5-4
clone_size: .
d_call: .

cdr3_aa: CASRRYGGSGNTIYF
cdr3_nt: TGTGCCAGCAGGAGATATGGGGGGAGTGGAAACACCATATATTTT
j_call: TRBJ1-3
v_call: TRBV2
clone_size: .
d_call: .

cdr3_aa: CASSAGGEAYEQYF
cdr3_nt: TGTGCCAGCAGTGCGGGGGGCGAAGCCTACGAGCAGTACTTC
j_call: TRBJ2-7
v_call: TRBV2
clone_size: .
d_call: .

cdr3_aa: CASSSGQGEKLFF
cdr3_nt: TGTGCCAGCAGCTCGGGACAGGGTGAAAAACTGTTTTTT
j_call: TRBJ1-4
v_call: TRBV7-9
clone_size: .
d_call: TRBD1

cdr3_aa: CASSQERGTDTQYF
cdr3_nt: TGTGCCAGCAGCCAGGAGCGGGGTACAGATACGCAGTATTTT
j_call: TRBJ2-3
v_call: TRBV7-3
clone_size: .
d_call: TRBD2

cdr3_aa: CASSATGGKETQYF
cdr3_nt: TGTGCCAGCAGCGCAACAGGGGGGAAAGAGACCCAGTACTTC
j_call: TRBJ2-5
v_call: TRBV7-2
clone_size: .
d_call: TRBD1

cdr3_aa: CASKSSGSYEQYF
cdr3_nt: TGTGCCAGCAAATCTAGCGGCTCCTACGAGCAGTACTTC
j_call: TRBJ2-7
v_call: TRBV19
clone_size: .
d_call: TRBD2

cdr3_aa: CASSSDPGYEQYF
cdr3_nt: TGTGCCAGCAGCTCCGACCCAGGCTACGAGCAGTACTTC
j_call: TRBJ2-7
v_call: TRBV7-2
clone_size: .
d_call: .

cdr3_aa: CASSLGQVYRRSPLHF
cdr3_nt: TGTGCCAGCAGCTTAGGTCAGGTATATCGTCGGTCACCCCTCCACTTT
j_call: TRBJ1-6
v_call: TRBV7-8
clone_size: .
d_call: .

cdr3_aa: CASSLDATVHGRLAGGGETQYF
cdr3_nt: TGTGCCAGCAGCTTAGATGCGACAGTCCATGGCCGGCTAGCGGGAGGTGGCGAGACCCAGTACTTC
j_call: TRBJ2-5
v_call: TRBV7-8
clone_size: .
d_call: TRBD2

cdr3_aa: CASRPGSTDTQYF
cdr3_nt: TGTGCCAGCAGACCAGGGAGCACAGATACGCAGTATTTT
j_call: TRBJ2-3
v_call: TRBV2
clone_size: few
d_call: .

cdr3_aa: CARGKGQSTGELFF
cdr3_nt: TGTGCCCGCGGGAAGGGGCAGAGCACCGGGGAGCTGTTTTTT
j_call: TRBJ2-2
v_call: TRBV30
clone_size: few
d_call: .

cdr3_aa: CASSLTVSKNIQYF
cdr3_nt: TGCGCCAGCAGCTTGACAGTCTCCAAAAACATTCAGTACTTC
j_call: TRBJ2-4
v_call: TRBV5-1
clone_size: .
d_call: .

cdr3_aa: CASSEVGTWAGYTF
cdr3_nt: TGTGCCAGCAGTGAAGTAGGAACCTGGGCCGGCTACACCTTC
j_call: TRBJ1-2
v_call: TRBV6-1
clone_size: .
d_call: .

cdr3_aa: CASSLGQGNEKLFF
cdr3_nt: TGTGCCAGCAGTTTGGGGCAGGGAAATGAAAAACTGTTTTTT
j_call: TRBJ1-4
v_call: TRBV27
clone_size: .
d_call: .

cdr3_aa: CASSVGASGGIQETQYF
cdr3_nt: TGTGCCAGCAGCGTAGGTGCTAGCGGGGGGATCCAAGAGACCCAGTACTTC
j_call: TRBJ2-5
v_call: TRBV9
clone_size: .
d_call: TRBD2

cdr3_aa: CASNRQGSYEQYF
cdr3_nt: TGTGCCAGCAACCGACAGGGTTCCTACGAGCAGTACTTC
j_call: TRBJ2-7
v_call: TRBV5-6
clone_size: .
d_call: TRBD1

cdr3_aa: CSVDGGEAFF
cdr3_nt: TGCAGCGTTGATGGGGGGGAAGCTTTCTTT
j_call: TRBJ1-1
v_call: TRBV29-1
clone_size: .
d_call: .

cdr3_aa: CASSPRSGGQPQHF
cdr3_nt: TGTGCCAGCAGCCCCCGAAGCGGCGGTCAGCCCCAGCATTTT
j_call: TRBJ1-5
v_call: TRBV7-2
clone_size: .
d_call: .

cdr3_aa: CASSAGQGAKITDTQYF
cdr3_nt: TGTGCCAGCAGCGCCGGACAGGGGGCGAAAATCACAGATACGCAGTATTTT
j_call: TRBJ2-3
v_call: TRBV7-9
clone_size: .
d_call: TRBD1

cdr3_aa: CASSLVGQGSYEQYF
cdr3_nt: TGTGCCAGCAGCTTAGTAGGACAGGGTTCCTACGAGCAGTACTTC
j_call: TRBJ2-7
v_call: TRBV7-6
clone_size: .
d_call: TRBD1

cdr3_aa: CAWSETGAGAFF
cdr3_nt: TGTGCCTGGAGTGAAACAGGGGCAGGAGCTTTCTTT
j_call: TRBJ1-1
v_call: TRBV30
clone_size: .
d_call: TRBD1

cdr3_aa: CASSQRTGEKLFF
cdr3_nt: TGTGCCAGCAGCCAACGAACGGGGGAAAAACTGTTTTTT
j_call: TRBJ1-4
v_call: TRBV7-8
clone_size: .
d_call: .

cdr3_aa: CASSQGRSGPYEQYF
cdr3_nt: TGCGCCAGCAGCCAAGGGCGAAGCGGCCCCTACGAGCAGTACTTC
j_call: TRBJ2-7
v_call: TRBV4-1
clone_size: .
d_call: .

cdr3_aa: CASNPGQGALSNQPQHF
cdr3_nt: TGTGCCAGCAACCCGGGACAGGGGGCTCTGAGCAATCAGCCCCAGCATTTT
j_call: TRBJ1-5
v_call: TRBV21-1
clone_size: .
d_call: .

cdr3_aa: CASSLGAGRRDYEQYF
cdr3_nt: TGTGCCAGCAGCTTGGGGGCGGGGCGCAGGGACTACGAGCAGTACTTC
j_call: TRBJ2-7
v_call: TRBV5-6
clone_size: .
d_call: .

cdr3_aa: CASSGGLQFSSYNEQFF
cdr3_nt: TGCGCCAGCAGCGGGGGACTTCAATTTAGCTCCTACAATGAGCAGTTCTTC
j_call: TRBJ2-1
v_call: TRBV5-1
clone_size: .
d_call: .

cdr3_aa: CASRDTGGSQPQHF
cdr3_nt: TGTGCCAGCAGGGATACAGGGGGCTCTCAGCCCCAGCATTTT
j_call: TRBJ1-5
v_call: TRBV28
clone_size: .
d_call: TRBD1

cdr3_aa: CASGGGYQETQYF
cdr3_nt: TGTGCCAGCGGGGGGGGGTACCAAGAGACCCAGTACTTC
j_call: TRBJ2-5
v_call: TRBV6-1
clone_size: .
d_call: TRBD2

cdr3_aa: CASSRDRHTEAFF
cdr3_nt: TGTGCCAGCAGCCGAGACAGGCACACTGAAGCTTTCTTT
j_call: TRBJ1-1
v_call: TRBV5-4
clone_size: .
d_call: .

cdr3_aa: CAISEQGFYGYTF
cdr3_nt: TGTGCCATCAGTGAACAGGGGTTCTATGGCTACACCTTC
j_call: TRBJ1-2
v_call: TRBV10-3
clone_size: .
d_call: TRBD1

cdr3_aa: CATSRGTALNQPQHF
cdr3_nt: TGTGCCACCAGCCGTGGGACAGCACTCAATCAGCCCCAGCATTTT
j_call: TRBJ1-5
v_call: TRBV15
clone_size: .
d_call: TRBD1

cdr3_aa: CASSQLGGRGLAVNYEQYF
cdr3_nt: TGCGCCAGCAGCCAACTAGGTGGGCGGGGACTAGCGGTTAACTACGAGCAGTACTTC
j_call: TRBJ2-7
v_call: TRBV4-1
clone_size: .
d_call: TRBD2

cdr3_aa: CASSLLSPSGGAWGEQFF
cdr3_nt: TGCGCCAGCAGCTTGCTGTCCCCTAGCGGGGGGGCTTGGGGTGAGCAGTTCTTC
j_call: TRBJ2-1
v_call: TRBV5-1
clone_size: .
d_call: TRBD2

cdr3_aa: CASNPVEGRGPYEQYF
cdr3_nt: TGCGCCAGCAACCCCGTGGAGGGCAGGGGGCCCTACGAGCAGTACTTC
j_call: TRBJ2-7
v_call: TRBV5-1
clone_size: .
d_call: TRBD1

cdr3_aa: CASSPLFDQPQHF
cdr3_nt: TGTGCCAGCAGCCCCCTTTTTGATCAGCCCCAGCATTTT
j_call: TRBJ1-5
v_call: TRBV7-2
clone_size: .
d_call: .

cdr3_aa: CASSEGEYQETQYF
cdr3_nt: TGTGCCAGCAGTGAAGGGGAGTACCAAGAGACCCAGTACTTC
j_call: TRBJ2-5
v_call: TRBV2
clone_size: .
d_call: .

cdr3_aa: CASSYGRRGSYEQYF
cdr3_nt: TGTGCCAGCAGTTACGGGCGGCGAGGGTCCTACGAGCAGTACTTC
j_call: TRBJ2-7
v_call: TRBV6-5
clone_size: .
d_call: .

cdr3_aa: CASSLDPGNTNYGYTF
cdr3_nt: TGTGCCAGCAGCTTAGATCCAGGGAATACTAACTATGGCTACACCTTC
j_call: TRBJ1-2
v_call: TRBV7-2
clone_size: few
d_call: .

cdr3_aa: CASMRRTEYNEQFF
cdr3_nt: TGTGCCAGCATGAGGAGGACAGAGTACAATGAGCAGTTCTTC
j_call: TRBJ2-1
v_call: TRBV2
clone_size: .
d_call: .

cdr3_aa: CASSKRQGAHTEAFF
cdr3_nt: TGTGCCAGCAGCAAAAGACAGGGGGCGCATACTGAAGCTTTCTTT
j_call: TRBJ1-1
v_call: TRBV6-5
clone_size: .
d_call: TRBD1

cdr3_aa: CASSPHPGQTQPQHF
cdr3_nt: TGTGCCAGCAGCCCTCACCCGGGACAGACTCAGCCCCAGCATTTT
j_call: TRBJ1-5
v_call: TRBV28
clone_size: .
d_call: TRBD1

cdr3_aa: CASSIDRSTGTEAFF
cdr3_nt: TGTGCCAGTAGTATCGACAGGAGCACGGGCACTGAAGCTTTCTTT
j_call: TRBJ1-1
v_call: TRBV19
clone_size: .
d_call: .

cdr3_aa: CASSFGRRLAGYNEQFF
cdr3_nt: TGTGCCAGCAGCTTTGGACGGCGACTAGCGGGGTACAATGAGCAGTTCTTC
j_call: TRBJ2-1
v_call: TRBV28
clone_size: .
d_call: TRBD2

cdr3_aa: CASSSGDRTYEQYF
cdr3_nt: TGCGCCAGCAGCTCCGGGGACAGAACCTACGAGCAGTACTTC
j_call: TRBJ2-7
v_call: TRBV5-1
clone_size: .
d_call: TRBD1

cdr3_aa: CASSMGTRIAPEWAYEQYF
cdr3_nt: TGTGCCAGTAGTATGGGGACACGTATCGCCCCGGAATGGGCCTACGAGCAGTACTTC
j_call: TRBJ2-7
v_call: TRBV19
clone_size: .
d_call: .

cdr3_aa: CASSQGLAELYNEQFF
cdr3_nt: TGTGCCAGCAGCCAGGGACTAGCGGAACTCTACAATGAGCAGTTCTTC
j_call: TRBJ2-1
v_call: TRBV4-2
clone_size: .
d_call: TRBD2

cdr3_aa: CASTEGLSGANVLTF
cdr3_nt: TGTGCCAGCACCGAGGGTCTCTCTGGGGCCAACGTCCTGACTTTC
j_call: TRBJ2-6
v_call: TRBV2
clone_size: few
d_call: .

cdr3_aa: CATSLHRVDTEAFF
cdr3_nt: TGTGCCACCAGCCTCCACAGGGTAGACACTGAAGCTTTCTTT
j_call: TRBJ1-1
v_call: TRBV15
clone_size: .
d_call: .

cdr3_aa: CASSRGASEKLFF
cdr3_nt: TGTGCCAGCAGCCGGGGGGCGTCTGAAAAACTGTTTTTT
j_call: TRBJ1-4
v_call: TRBV6-5
clone_size: .
d_call: .

cdr3_aa: CASSSGDRVLDEKLFF
cdr3_nt: TGTGCCAGCAGCTCGGGAGACAGGGTACTAGATGAAAAACTGTTTTTT
j_call: TRBJ1-4
v_call: TRBV7-9
clone_size: .
d_call: TRBD1

cdr3_aa: CASSLGPGTGTDTQYF
cdr3_nt: TGTGCCAGCAGCTTAGGCCCGGGTACCGGCACAGATACGCAGTATTTT
j_call: TRBJ2-3
v_call: TRBV7-2
clone_size: .
d_call: .